The clone carrying this T cell receptor (beta chain) was detected only a few times. No antigen is known for it. The entry originates in a study of tumor-infiltrating lymphocytes in primary liver carcinoma. Across the whole study: Ranging in age from 30 to 69 years, the patients were men and women.

A primer in the constant region served to generate TCR beta cDNA from roughly 550 ng of total RNA. Three nested multiplex PCR rounds of slightly modified ARM-PCR generated TCR beta libraries. The two initial PCR rounds, around 11 cycles each, used TRBV1-TRBV30 forward and C-beta reverse primers. MiXCR, run by TCRdb on the multiplex PCR reads, gives a single entry per CDR3 protein. Of about 310,000 distinct CDR3 sequences in the sample, roughly three fifths were seen once. V lost 2 bases to trimming and J lost 9 bases; unmatched junction nucleotides: 15. This CDR3 comprises 18 residues. Germline CDR1 reads MGHRA; CDR2 reads YSYEKL. It was unsorted whole blood that yielded blood RNA, and germline DNA was also extracted. Those patients suffered from chronic HBV infection and were treatment-naive. Study-level results: Overlap in tumor-adjacent and tumor-blood pairs fell below that of tumor region pairs.

The sequence derives from a woman younger than 45 with primary liver carcinoma and hepatitis B virus infection. The chain uses TRBV4-1 and TRBJ2-3; TRBD2 matches 12 bases. Sequencing input: peripheral blood. DNA for the CDR3: TGCGCCAGCAGCCAACTGTCCTGGACTAGCGGGGAAGGCATCACGCAGTATTTT. This codes for CASSQLSWTSGEGITQYF.